These 21 T cell receptor beta chains were sequenced from one sample in a study of T cells after yellow fever vaccination. TCRdb itself ran the 5' RACE reads through MiXCR, one entry per CDR3 protein. The sample lists roughly 500,000 distinct CDR3 sequences; about 19% were seen once. The input for sequencing was PBMCs, taken 15 days after the yellow fever booster vaccination. The receptors derive from a man aged 30-40 years who received the YFV17D yellow fever vaccine.

As for this clonotype: A single base separates this from a much larger clone, so it may be a read error. The chain has TRBV6-1 and TRBJ1-2; TRBD1 matches at 7 bases. V trimming: 4 bases; J trimming: 4 bases; junction bases outside the gene matches: 3. Looked up from germline, CDR1 is MNHNS and CDR2 is SASEGT. CDR3 length equals 13 residues. CDR3 loop: CASSAGTVYGYTF. The CDR3 DNA is TGTGCCAGCAGTGCCGGGACAGTCTATGGCTACACCTTC.

The J gene is TRBJ2-1, the V gene TRBV20-1; no clear D. Trimming pared 0 bases from V and 4 bases from J, leaving 10 bases between. Germline V lookup: CDR1 DFQATT, CDR2 SNEGSKA (reference sequence). This CDR3 is built from 14 residues. This CDR3 reads CSARDPTIYNEQFF. The CDR3 nucleotides read TGCAGTGCTAGAGACCCGACCATTTACAATGAGCAGTTCTTC.

This sequence joins TRBV23-1 and TRBJ2-7; 10 bases match TRBD1. TRBV23-1 is recorded as an ORF, its role being uncertain. The CDR3 is 17 residues long. The V gene end was trimmed by 6 bases and the J gene end by 4 bases; junction bases not matched to a gene: 15. The chain's CDR3 is CASSHEHTGTGEYEQYF. The CDR3 coding sequence is TGCGCCAGCAGCCACGAACATACCGGGACAGGGGAATACGAGCAGTACTTC.

This clonotype was found many times. J is TRBJ2-3 and V is TRBV20-1, with D hard to call. This CDR3 is built from 11 residues. V lost 0 bases to trimming and J lost 8 bases, with 6 bases between them. CDR1 DFQATT and CDR2 SNEGSKA come from the germline V gene (reference sequence). The CDR3 nucleotides are TGCAGTGCTAGAGAAGGTTTTACGCAGTATTTT. Residues: CSAREGFTQYF.

This clonotype turned up a few times. V gene TRBV7-3 combines with J gene TRBJ2-2, with D possibly being TRBD1 (6 bases). The germline gives CDR1 SGHTA, CDR2 FQGTGA. CDR3 size: 14 residues. The germline V and J ends were trimmed by 6 bases and 5 bases, with 13 bases remaining between them. CDR3 sequence (DNA): TGTGCCAGCAGGTCACAGGGTGGGACCGGGGAGCTGTTTTTT. Translated, it gives CASRSQGGTGELFF.

The rearrangement joins TRBV24-1 to TRBJ2-5, with 7 bases identical to TRBD1. This CDR3 is built from 14 residues. The germline gives CDR1 KGHDR, CDR2 SFDVKD. V trimming: 4 bases; J trimming: 4 bases; junction bases outside the gene matches: 5. CDR3 DNA sequence: TGTGCCACCAGTGAAACGGACAGGCCAGAGACCCAGTACTTC. Translation gives CATSETDRPETQYF.

This clonotype turned up a few times. The gene calls are TRBV7-6 and TRBJ2-7; D might be TRBD2 (6 bases). The CDR3 is made up of 15 amino acids. Germline V gives CDR1 SGHVS, CDR2 FNYEAQ. Trimming pared 5 bases from V and 6 bases from J, leaving 20 bases between. Written as DNA, the CDR3 is TGTGCCAGCAGCAACCTAGGAGGGAGTGGTCCCGAGCAGTACTTC. Translating gives CASSNLGGSGPEQYF.

The J gene is TRBJ2-6, the V gene TRBV24-1; 7 nucleotides match TRBD1. V dropped 4 bases and J dropped 0; count of bases not matched to a gene: 8. The CDR3 sequence is 18 residues long. Germline V CDR1 and CDR2: KGHDR, SFDVKD. The CDR3 nucleotides read TGTGCCACCAGTGACCCGGGACAGCCTGACTCTGGGGCCAACGTCCTGACTTTC. Translated, it gives CATSDPGQPDSGANVLTF.

A few counts support this clonotype. J is TRBJ1-4 and V is TRBV10-3; D call uncertain. CDR1 is ENHRY and CDR2 is SYGVKD in the germline V gene. The V end was cut by 6 bases, the J end by 1 base, with 15 bases between. The CDR3 sequence is 16 residues long. The CDR3 nucleotides read TGTGCCATCAGCGGTTCAGATGACGGAACTAATGAAAAACTGTTTTTT. This gives the protein CAISGSDDGTNEKLFF.

This chain joins TRBV29-1 and TRBJ2-5; possible D gene TRBD2, 5 bases. V lost 4 bases and J 3 bases, leaving 12 bases between the germline ends. The CDR3 sequence is 13 residues long. CDR1 and CDR2 from the germline V gene are SQVTM and ANQGSEA. The CDR3 is CSVVPAAKETQYF. The CDR3 coding sequence is TGCAGCGTTGTCCCAGCGGCAAAAGAGACCCAGTACTTC.

This chain uses TRBV5-1 with TRBJ2-2; 9 positions agree with TRBD1. V shed 0 bases, J shed 3 bases, and the junction held 3 bases outside the gene matches. CDR3 length: 16 residues. Germline CDR1 and CDR2: SGHRS and YFSETQ. The CDR3 nucleotides are TGCGCCAGCAGCTTGGGGACAGGGGATTACACCGGGGAGCTGTTTTTT. Its protein is CASSLGTGDYTGELFF.

In this sample, this clonotype turned up a few times. The chain carries TRBV6-1 and TRBJ1-1, with D unclear. V was trimmed by 5 bases and J by 4 bases, leaving 23 bases between them. This CDR3 spans 17 amino acids. CDR1 is MNHNS, CDR2 SASEGT, per germline. The CDR3 coding sequence is TGTGCCAGCAGTCGGACGGCCGCCAATACCGTAGGCACTGAAGCTTTCTTT. Translating gives CASSRTAANTVGTEAFF.

V gene TRBV20-1 combines with J gene TRBJ2-2; 8 bases agree with TRBD2. The germline V gene has CDR1 DFQATT and CDR2 SNEGSKA (reference sequence). CDR3 length: 16 amino acids. V was pared by 6 bases and J by 2 bases, with 11 bases of the junction left unmatched. CDR3 residues: CSATPGGARNTGELFF. The CDR3 bases are TGCAGTGCAACCCCCGGGGGGGCGCGTAACACCGGGGAGCTGTTTTTT.

This CDR3 reads CATSRDHRGYYEQYF. CDR3 nucleotide sequence: TGTGCCACCAGCAGAGATCACAGGGGTTACTACGAGCAGTACTTC. The V call is TRBV15, the J call TRBJ2-7, with 7 bases matching TRBD1. This CDR3 has 15 amino acids. Germline lookup yields CDR1 LNHNV and CDR2 YYDKDF (reference sequence). J gave up 3 bases and V 0 bases, and 5 bases lay outside the gene matches.

This clonotype has more than one count but fewer than ten. The rearrangement uses TRBV6-6 and TRBJ1-2; TRBD1 is a possible D gene (6 bases). Germline V gives CDR1 MNHNY, CDR2 SVGAGI (reference sequence). The CDR3 runs to 13 residues. V was pared by 5 bases and J by 7 bases, with 14 bases between. CDR3 in amino acids: CASSDYEGGGYTF. The CDR3 DNA reads TGTGCCAGCAGTGATTACGAAGGGGGTGGCTACACCTTC.

V is TRBV11-1 and J is TRBJ1-5, with 11 bases fitting TRBD1. The CDR3 totals 18 residues. The junction had 7 bases not matched to a gene; V was cut back by 1 base and J by 2 bases. Germline V gene lookup returns CDR1 SGHAT and CDR2 FQDESV (reference sequence). The CDR3 bases are TGTGCCAGCAGCTTAGGGGACAGGGGGGTCTTTGGCAATCAGCCCCAGCATTTT. Its protein product is CASSLGDRGVFGNQPQHF.

In this sample, this clonotype turned up a few times. The CDR3 DNA is TGTGCCACCAGCAGAGATACTTCCTACGAGCAGTACTTC. This sequence encodes CATSRDTSYEQYF. J is TRBJ2-7 and V is TRBV15, with unresolved D. Per germline, CDR1 LNHNV and CDR2 YYDKDF (reference sequence). Trimming took 0 bases from V and 1 from J, leaving 4 bases between them. This CDR3 is 13 amino acids long.

In this sample, this clonotype turned up a few times. The chain joins TRBV20-1 to TRBJ2-3; either TRBD1 or TRBD2 may supply D (6 bases each). The germline gives CDR1 DFQATT, CDR2 SNEGSKA (reference sequence). Trimming left V 4 bases short and J 6 bases short, with 23 bases between. CDR3 length equals 16 residues. CDR3 amino acids: CSAKGGSNREWDTQYF. The DNA of the CDR3 is TGCAGTGCTAAGGGGGGCAGTAACAGGGAATGGGATACGCAGTATTTT.

There are a few counts of this clonotype. The J gene is TRBJ2-2, the V gene TRBV3-1; D gene ambiguous. The CDR3 totals 13 residues. The V gene's germline CDR1 is LGHDT and CDR2 YNNKEL (reference sequence). V lost 0 bases, J lost 5 bases, and 4 bases lay in between. In DNA form, the CDR3 reads TGTGCCAGCAGCCAAGATCAAACCGGGGAGCTGTTTTTT. Encoded protein: CASSQDQTGELFF.

This chain joins TRBV3-1 and TRBJ2-1, with D tentatively TRBD2 (6 bases). Germline assignment: CDR1 LGHDT and CDR2 YNNKEL (reference sequence). This CDR3 contains 14 residues. Trimming shortened V by 0 bases and J by 9 bases, and 12 bases separated the two germline ends. The CDR3, as DNA: TGTGCCAGCAGCCAAGAACTAGCCCACCGTGAGCAGTTCTTC. This sequence encodes CASSQELAHREQFF.

This clonotype was picked up a small number of times. The V and J genes are TRBV10-3 and TRBJ1-1, with D uncertain. This CDR3 has 16 residues. V was pared by 3 bases and J by 0 bases, with 14 bases between. The germline V gene has CDR1 ENHRY and CDR2 SYGVKD. CDR3: CAISEGFVSMNTEAFF. Written as DNA, the CDR3 is TGTGCCATCAGTGAAGGGTTCGTATCCATGAACACTGAAGCTTTCTTT.